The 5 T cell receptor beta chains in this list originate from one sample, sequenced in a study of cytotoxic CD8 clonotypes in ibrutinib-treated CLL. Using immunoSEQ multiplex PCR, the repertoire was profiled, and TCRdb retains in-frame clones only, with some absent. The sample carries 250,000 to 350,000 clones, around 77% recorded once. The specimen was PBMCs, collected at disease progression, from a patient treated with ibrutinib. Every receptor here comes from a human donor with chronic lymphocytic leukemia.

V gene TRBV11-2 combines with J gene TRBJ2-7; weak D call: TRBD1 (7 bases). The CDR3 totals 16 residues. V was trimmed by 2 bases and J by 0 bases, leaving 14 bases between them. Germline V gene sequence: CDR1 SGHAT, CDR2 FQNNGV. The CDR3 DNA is TGTGCCAGCAGCTTAATACGGGGGACAGCCTCCTACGAGCAGTACTTC. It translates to CASSLIRGTASYEQYF.

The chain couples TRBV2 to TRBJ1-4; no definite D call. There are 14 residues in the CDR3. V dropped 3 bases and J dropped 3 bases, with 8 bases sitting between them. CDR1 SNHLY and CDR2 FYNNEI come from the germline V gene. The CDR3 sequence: CASSDPTANEKLFF. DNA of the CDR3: TGTGCCAGCAGTGACCCGACGGCTAATGAAAAACTGTTTTTT.

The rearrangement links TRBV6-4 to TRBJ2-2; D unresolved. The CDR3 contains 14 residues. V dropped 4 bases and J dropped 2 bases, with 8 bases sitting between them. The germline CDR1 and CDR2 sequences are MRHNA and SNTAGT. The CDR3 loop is CASSVQTNTGELFF. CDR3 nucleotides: TGTGCCAGCAGTGTCCAGACCAACACCGGGGAGCTGTTTTTT.

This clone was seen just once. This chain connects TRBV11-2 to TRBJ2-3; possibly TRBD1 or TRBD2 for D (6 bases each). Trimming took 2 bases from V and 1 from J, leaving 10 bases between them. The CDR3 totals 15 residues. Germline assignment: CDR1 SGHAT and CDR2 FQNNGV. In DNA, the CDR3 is TGTGCCAGCAGCTTAATGAGGGGGGGCACAGATACGCAGTATTTT. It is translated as CASSLMRGGTDTQYF.

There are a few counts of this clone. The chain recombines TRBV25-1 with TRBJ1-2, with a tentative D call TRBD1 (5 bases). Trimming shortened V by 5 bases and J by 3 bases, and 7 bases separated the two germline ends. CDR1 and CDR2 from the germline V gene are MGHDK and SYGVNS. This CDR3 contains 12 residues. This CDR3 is CASSIGDYGYTF. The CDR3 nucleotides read TGTGCCAGCAGTATAGGGGACTATGGCTACACCTTC.